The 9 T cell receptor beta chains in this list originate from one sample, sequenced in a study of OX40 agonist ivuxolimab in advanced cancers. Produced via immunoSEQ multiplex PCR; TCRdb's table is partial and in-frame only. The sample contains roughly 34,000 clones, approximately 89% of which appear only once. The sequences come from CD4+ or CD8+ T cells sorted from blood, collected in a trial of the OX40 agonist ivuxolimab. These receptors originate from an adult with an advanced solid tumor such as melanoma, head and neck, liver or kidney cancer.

CDR3: CASSLAQGSGTGELFF. DNA for the CDR3: TGCGCCAGCAGCTTGGCGCAGGGGTCAGGCACCGGGGAGCTGTTTTTT. J is TRBJ2-2 and V is TRBV5-1; a weak D match, TRBD1 (6 bases). The V gene's germline CDR1 is SGHRS and CDR2 YFSETQ. The V end was cut by 0 bases, the J end by 4 bases, with 13 bases between. CDR3 length equals 16 residues.

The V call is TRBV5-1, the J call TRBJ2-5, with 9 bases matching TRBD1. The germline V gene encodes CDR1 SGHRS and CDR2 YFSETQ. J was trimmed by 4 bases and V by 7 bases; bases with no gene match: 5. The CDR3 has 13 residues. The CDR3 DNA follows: TGCGCCAGCGGACAGGGGACGGGAGAGACCCAGTACTTC. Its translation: CASGQGTGETQYF.

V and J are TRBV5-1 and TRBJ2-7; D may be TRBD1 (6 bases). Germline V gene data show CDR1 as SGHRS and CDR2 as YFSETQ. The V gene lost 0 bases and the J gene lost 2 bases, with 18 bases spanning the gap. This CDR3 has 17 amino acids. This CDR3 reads CASSLVGQGRPPYEQYF. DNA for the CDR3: TGCGCCAGCAGCTTGGTGGGACAAGGAAGACCTCCCTACGAGCAGTACTTC.

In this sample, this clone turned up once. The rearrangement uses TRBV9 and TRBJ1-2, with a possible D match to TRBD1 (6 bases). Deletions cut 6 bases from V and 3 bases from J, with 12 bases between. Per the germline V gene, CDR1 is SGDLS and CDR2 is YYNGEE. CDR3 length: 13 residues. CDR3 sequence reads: CASKAGGDYGYTF. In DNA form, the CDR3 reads TGTGCCAGCAAGGCGGGGGGCGACTATGGCTACACCTTC.

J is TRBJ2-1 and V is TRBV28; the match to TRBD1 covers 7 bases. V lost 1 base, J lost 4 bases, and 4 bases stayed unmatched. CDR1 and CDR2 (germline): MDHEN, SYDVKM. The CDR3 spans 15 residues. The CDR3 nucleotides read TGTGCCAGCAGTTTATTGGACAGGCCATACAATGAGCAGTTCTTC. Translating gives CASSLLDRPYNEQFF. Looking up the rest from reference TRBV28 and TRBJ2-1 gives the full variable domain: DVKVTQSSRYLVKRTGEKVFLECVQDMDHENMFWYRQDPGLGLRLIYFSYDVKMKEKGDIPEGYSVSREKKERFSLILESASTNQTSMYLCASSLLDRPYNEQFFGPGTRLTVL.

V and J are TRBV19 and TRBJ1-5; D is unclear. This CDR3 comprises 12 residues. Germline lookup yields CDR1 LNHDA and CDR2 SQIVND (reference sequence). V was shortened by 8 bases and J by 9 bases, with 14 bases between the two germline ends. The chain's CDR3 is CASDESAGPQHF. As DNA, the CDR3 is TGTGCCAGTGATGAGAGCGCTGGGCCCCAGCATTTT.

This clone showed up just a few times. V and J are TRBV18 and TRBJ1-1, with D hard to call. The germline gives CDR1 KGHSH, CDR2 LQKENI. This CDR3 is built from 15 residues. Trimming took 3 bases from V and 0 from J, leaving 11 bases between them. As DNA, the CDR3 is TGTGCCAGCTCACCGCACGGGCCTATGAACACTGAAGCTTTCTTT. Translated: CASSPHGPMNTEAFF.

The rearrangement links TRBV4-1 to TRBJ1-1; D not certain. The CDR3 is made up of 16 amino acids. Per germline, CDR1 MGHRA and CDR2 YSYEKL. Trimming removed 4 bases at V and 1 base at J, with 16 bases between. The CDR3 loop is CASSRSTGETNTEAFF. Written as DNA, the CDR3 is TGCGCCAGCAGCCGTTCGACCGGGGAAACGAACACTGAAGCTTTCTTT.

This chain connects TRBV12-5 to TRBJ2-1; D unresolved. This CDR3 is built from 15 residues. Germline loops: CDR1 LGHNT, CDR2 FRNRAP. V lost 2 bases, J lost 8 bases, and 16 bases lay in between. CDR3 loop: CASGLRRGTLDEQFF. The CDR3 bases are TGTGCTAGTGGTTTGAGGAGAGGAACTTTAGATGAGCAGTTCTTC.